The text below deals with one TCR beta chain. Its antigen is still unknown. Per-base quality was not reported, and no clone a single base away is much larger than it. The data were obtained in a study of radiation and T cells in renal cell carcinoma (dated by TCRdb to about 2020). Looking at the study overall: The samples were obtained from a clinical trial, where primary renal cell carcinomas were treated with 15 Gy stereotactic body radiation therapy and then removed by nephrectomy 4 weeks afterward. In total, some 50 samples, comprising around 26 tumors and 27 peripheral blood samples, were subjected to TCR beta sequencing. Across all 55 or so samples, under 4,500,000 unique CDR3 nucleotide sequences, encoding 2,658,974 unique CDR3 amino acid sequences, were identified. General conclusions and limits of the study: Dynamics of the blood repertoire were not tracked past 4 weeks after treatment. In blood, the top tumor clonotypes increased from baseline to 2 weeks after radiation and then shrank by 4 weeks, which suggests a temporary expansion of tumor-resident clones. With a single-armed trial design, the study had no way to address how radiation dose or scheduling affects the TCR repertoire. No pretreatment tumor biopsies were available, so the baseline intratumoral presence of clonotypes could not be determined.

TCR beta libraries were generated from genomic DNA with the immunoSEQ kit, following the manufacturer's recommendations. To prepare the libraries, a first multiplex PCR with proprietary primers was run, followed by a second PCR that added unique barcodes, and a bead cleanup was done after each round. Each sample batch included a kit-provided positive control reaction and a negative control reaction. The final libraries were assessed on an Agilent 4200 TapeStation D1000 ScreenTape, pooled by volume, and quantified by qPCR. Sequencing was performed on an Illumina NextSeq500 using a MidOutput 150-cycle cartridge, with 156 Read1 cycles, 15 Index1 cycles, and the kit custom primers. The pooled library was loaded at 0.8 to 1 pM with an approximately 18% PhiX control spike-in. Processing in the source paper ran as follows. Vendor-processed data were analyzed in R, and a clonotype was defined as all T cells sharing the same CDR3 nucleotide sequence. In the clone abundance analyses, frequencies were normalized to the 10,000 most abundant clones in each sample. Before analysis, public T cell clones were removed, and these numbered fewer than six per sample on average. Tumor-enriched clonotypes and baseline blood-enriched clonotypes were defined as those with an abundance difference of at least 32-fold between compartments. A beta-binomial differential abundance model was used to identify clonotypes that were expanded or contracted between blood time points. Similarity between tumor and blood repertoires was quantified using the Baroni-Urbani and Buser coefficient, and groups were compared with two-tailed Wilcoxon tests in R. In its TCRdb copy, this immuneACCESS table keeps in-frame sequences only and misses some clones. Where compared with another copy, unresolved V genes explain less than half of these, and the others have no known cause. The V and J calls and clone size were taken over from that table, and D and trimming were inferred from the DNA. The sample yields some 150,000 clones; roughly 84% were counted once. The ten largest clones add up to more than 10% of the sample.

CDR3 length: 12 amino acids, cysteine to phenylalanine. The kept DNA is CDR3 alone, 36 bases in frame from the first base. Deletion took 4 bases off V and 6 bases off J, with a span of 7 bases between the germline ends. From a lookup of the germline V gene (reference sequence), CDR1 and CDR2 are MNHEY and SMNVEV. Per the publication, the time point label means: baseline pretreatment blood. The treatment or condition label on this specimen signifies: 15 Gy SBRT to primary tumor, nephrectomy 4 weeks later. To follow tumor-enriched clonotypes, serial peripheral blood was collected from radiation-treated patients at baseline and at 2 weeks and 4 weeks after SBRT. Renal cell carcinoma with clear cell pathology was present in all patients. Genomic DNA for TCR sequencing was prepared using the QIAamp DNA Blood Mini Kit (Qiagen). The analyses included only samples that passed all quality control checks.

The material was blood, obtained from a patient whose treatment included radiotherapy and nephrectomy. The clonotype originates from a woman in her 50s with renal cell carcinoma. This receptor chain uses TRBV27 and TRBJ2-1; the D gene is unclear. The CDR3 here reads CASSSHPNEQFF. The base sequence is TGTGCCAGCAGTTCTCATCCCAATGAGCAGTTCTTC.